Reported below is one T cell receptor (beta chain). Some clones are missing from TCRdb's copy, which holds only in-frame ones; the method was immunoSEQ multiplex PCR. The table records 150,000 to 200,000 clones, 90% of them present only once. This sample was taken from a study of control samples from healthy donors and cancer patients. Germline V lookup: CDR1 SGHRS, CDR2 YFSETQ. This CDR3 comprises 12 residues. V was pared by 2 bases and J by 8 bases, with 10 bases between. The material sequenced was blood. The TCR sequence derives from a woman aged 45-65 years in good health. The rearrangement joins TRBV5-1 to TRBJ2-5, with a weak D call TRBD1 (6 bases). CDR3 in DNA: TGCGCCAGCAGCTTTACAGGGTTAACCCAGTACTTC. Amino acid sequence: CASSFTGLTQYF.